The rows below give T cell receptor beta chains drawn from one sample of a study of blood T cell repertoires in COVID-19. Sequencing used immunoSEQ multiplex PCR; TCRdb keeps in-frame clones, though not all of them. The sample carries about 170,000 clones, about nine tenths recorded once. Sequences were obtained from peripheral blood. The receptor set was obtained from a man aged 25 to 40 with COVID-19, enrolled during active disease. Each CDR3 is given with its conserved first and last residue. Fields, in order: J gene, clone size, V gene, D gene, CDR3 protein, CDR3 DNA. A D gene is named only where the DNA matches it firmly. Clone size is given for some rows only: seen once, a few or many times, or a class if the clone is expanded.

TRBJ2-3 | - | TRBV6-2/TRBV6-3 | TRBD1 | CASSDRGTSTDTQYF | TGTGCCAGCAGTGACAGGGGGACTAGCACAGATACGCAGTATTTT
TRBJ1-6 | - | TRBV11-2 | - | CASSSDRSYNSPLHF | TGTGCCAGCAGCTCCGACAGATCCTATAATTCACCCCTCCACTTT
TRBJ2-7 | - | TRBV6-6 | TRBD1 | CASRTTGGEQYF | TGTGCCAGCAGGACGACAGGGGGCGAGCAGTACTTC
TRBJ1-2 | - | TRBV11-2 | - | CASSLGQDGYTF | TGTGCCAGCAGCTTAGGACAGGATGGCTACACCTTC
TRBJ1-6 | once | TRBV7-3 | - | CASSLLSSYNSPLHF | TGTGCCAGCAGCTTGCTCAGCTCCTATAATTCACCCCTCCACTTT
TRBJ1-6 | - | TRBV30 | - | CARATGSNNSPLHF | TGTGCCCGAGCGACCGGGAGTAATAATTCACCCCTCCACTTT
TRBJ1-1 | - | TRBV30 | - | CAWSVPYRGETAFF | TGTGCCTGGAGTGTACCGTATCGCGGGGAGACGGCTTTCTTT
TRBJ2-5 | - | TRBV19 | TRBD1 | CASRQGSGETQYF | TGTGCCAGCCGACAGGGATCGGGGGAGACCCAGTACTTC
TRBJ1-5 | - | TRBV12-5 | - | CASGLVAGGSYQPQHF | TGTGCTAGTGGTTTGGTTGCCGGGGGTAGCTATCAGCCCCAGCATTTT
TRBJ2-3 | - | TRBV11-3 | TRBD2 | CASSIGLAGDTQYF | TGTGCCAGCAGCATCGGACTAGCTGGGGATACGCAGTATTTT
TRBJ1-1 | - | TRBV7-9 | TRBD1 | CASSLVVAGGVAEAFF | TGTGCCAGCAGCTTAGTGGTGGCAGGGGGCGTAGCTGAAGCTTTCTTT
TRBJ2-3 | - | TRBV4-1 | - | CASSPSQRGAGTDTQYF | TGCGCCAGCAGCCCCTCCCAACGGGGGGCTGGTACAGATACGCAGTATTTT
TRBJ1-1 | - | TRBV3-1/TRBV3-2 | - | CASSLNGKTEAFF | TGTGCCAGCAGCCTTAACGGGAAGACTGAAGCTTTCTTT
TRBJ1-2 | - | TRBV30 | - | CAWDTGAPNYGYTF | TGTGCCTGGGATACCGGAGCTCCTAACTATGGCTACACCTTC
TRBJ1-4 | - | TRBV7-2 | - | CASSLRGLTNEKLFF | TGTGCCAGCAGCTTACGGGGGTTAACTAATGAAAAACTGTTTTTT
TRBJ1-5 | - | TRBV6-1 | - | CASSEAEARSNQPQHF | TGTGCCAGCAGTGAAGCGGAGGCCCGTAGCAATCAGCCCCAGCATTTT
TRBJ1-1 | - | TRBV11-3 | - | CASSSSQGNTEAFF | TGTGCCAGCAGCTCCTCTCAGGGGAACACTGAAGCTTTCTTT
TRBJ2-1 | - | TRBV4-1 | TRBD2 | CASSRTSGSGPNEQFF | TGCGCCAGCAGCCGAACGAGCGGGAGTGGCCCCAATGAGCAGTTCTTC
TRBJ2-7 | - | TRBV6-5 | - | CASSRGGRYEQYF | TGTGCCAGCAGCCGAGGCGGGCGCTACGAGCAGTACTTC
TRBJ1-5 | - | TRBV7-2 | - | CASSLLGFNQPQHF | TGTGCCAGCAGCTTACTCGGGTTCAATCAGCCCCAGCATTTT
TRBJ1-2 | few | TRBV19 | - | CASSRSAGFFYGYTF | TGTGCCAGTAGTAGGTCGGCGGGATTCTTCTATGGCTACACCTTC
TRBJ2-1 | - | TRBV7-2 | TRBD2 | CASSRTSGGAPYNEQFF | TGTGCCAGCAGCCGGACTAGCGGGGGAGCACCCTACAATGAGCAGTTCTTC
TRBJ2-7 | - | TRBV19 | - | CASSEGHYEQYF | TGTGCATCATCGGAGGGGCACTACGAGCAGTACTTC
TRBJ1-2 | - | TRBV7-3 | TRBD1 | CASSPGQGYGYTF | TGTGCCAGCAGCCCGGGACAGGGATATGGCTACACCTTC
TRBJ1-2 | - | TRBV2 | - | CASSERGTNGYTF | TGTGCCAGCAGTGAGCGGGGAACGAATGGCTACACCTTC